Listed below are T cell receptor beta chains from one sample, sequenced in a study of T cell responses to AZD1222 COVID-19 vaccine. Profiling relied on immunoSEQ multiplex PCR, and the TCRdb table lists in-frame clones only, not all of them. The sample contains about 120,000 clones, approximately 90% of which appear only once. Material: peripheral blood, obtained on day 0 of AZD1222 vaccination. Every receptor here comes from an adult in good health. Each CDR3 is given with its conserved first and last residue. A D gene is named only where the DNA matches it firmly. Clone size appears in some rows only: once, few, many, or a class for an expanded clone.

TRBV14,.,.,TRBJ1-4,CASSQAPSPNEKLFF,TGTGCCAGCAGCCAAGCTCCCAGCCCTAATGAAAAACTGTTTTTT
TRBV28,.,TRBD1,TRBJ1-5,CASTIQGFAQPQHF,TGTGCCAGCACTATACAGGGGTTCGCTCAGCCCCAGCATTTT
TRBV5-4,.,TRBD2,TRBJ2-7,CASSLPGGPHEQYF,TGTGCCAGCAGCTTACCGGGAGGGCCCCACGAGCAGTACTTC
TRBV3-1/TRBV3-2,.,.,TRBJ2-7,CASSHSYEQYF,TGTGCCAGCAGCCATTCCTACGAGCAGTACTTC
TRBV9,.,TRBD2,TRBJ2-5,CASSVGLAGGETQYF,TGTGCCAGCAGCGTAGGACTAGCGGGAGGAGAGACCCAGTACTTC
TRBV19,.,.,TRBJ1-5,CASTLDPAGGNQPQHF,TGTGCCAGTACCTTAGACCCGGCCGGGGGCAATCAGCCCCAGCATTTT
TRBV6-5,.,TRBD1,TRBJ1-2,CASRSGQGGYTF,TGTGCCAGCAGATCCGGACAGGGTGGCTACACCTTC
TRBV3-1/TRBV3-2,.,.,TRBJ2-2,CASSQISGTGELFF,TGTGCCAGCAGCCAGATAAGCGGTACCGGGGAGCTGTTTTTT
TRBV9,.,.,TRBJ2-3,CASSVEGVRGDTQYF,TGTGCCAGCAGCGTAGAGGGGGTGCGTGGAGATACGCAGTATTTT
TRBV6-4,.,.,TRBJ1-2,CASSDNSYYGYTF,TGTGCCAGCAGTGACAACAGCTACTATGGCTACACCTTC
TRBV28,.,.,TRBJ1-4,CASASLSLDEKLFF,TGTGCCAGCGCCTCACTTAGCTTGGACGAAAAACTGTTTTTT
TRBV3-1/TRBV3-2,.,TRBD2,TRBJ2-1,CASSRGTSGRFANEQFF,TGTGCCAGCAGCCGAGGGACTAGCGGGAGGTTCGCCAATGAGCAGTTCTTC
TRBV5-6,.,TRBD2,TRBJ2-1,CASSFRGIAGEQFF,TGTGCCAGCAGCTTTCGGGGGATAGCGGGTGAGCAGTTCTTC
TRBV9,.,TRBD2,TRBJ2-3,CASNNWGGPTDTQYF,TGTGCCAGCAACAACTGGGGGGGTCCCACAGATACGCAGTATTTT
TRBV4-3,.,TRBD2,TRBJ2-1,CARSRRLAGSSYNEQFF,TGCGCCCGCAGCCGCCGACTAGCGGGGAGCTCCTACAATGAGCAGTTCTTC
TRBV7-2,.,TRBD2,TRBJ2-1,CASSSSGRSYNEQFF,TGTGCCAGCAGCTCTAGCGGGAGAAGTTACAATGAGCAGTTCTTC
TRBV28,.,.,TRBJ2-2,CATSRGPGTGELFF,TGTGCCACCTCAAGGGGACCGGGAACCGGGGAGCTGTTTTTT
TRBV11-2,.,TRBD1,TRBJ2-5,CASSGDRRTETQYF,TGTGCCAGCAGCGGGGACAGGCGGACGGAGACCCAGTACTTC
TRBV5-6,few,.,TRBJ1-2,CASSLDREGGYTF,TGTGCCAGCAGCTTGGATCGTGAGGGAGGCTACACCTTC
TRBV15,.,.,TRBJ2-5,CATSRGGTVQETQYF,TGTGCCACCAGCAGAGGGGGGACGGTACAAGAGACCCAGTACTTC
TRBV12-3/TRBV12-4,.,.,TRBJ1-2,CASSLGREAGYTF,TGTGCCAGCAGTTTAGGCAGGGAGGCTGGCTACACCTTC
TRBV3-1/TRBV3-2,.,TRBD2,TRBJ2-7,CASSLLAGGLGEQYF,TGTGCCAGCAGTCTTCTAGCGGGAGGGCTCGGTGAGCAGTACTTC
TRBV7-7,.,TRBD1,TRBJ2-3,CASSLQGAFTDTQYF,TGTGCTAGCAGCTTACAGGGGGCCTTCACAGATACGCAGTATTTT
TRBV6-5,.,.,TRBJ1-5,CASRPIGGSNQPQHF,TGTGCCAGCAGGCCCATAGGGGGGAGCAATCAGCCCCAGCATTTT
TRBV19,.,.,TRBJ2-5,CASSPHSGTKGETQYF,TGTGCCAGTAGTCCTCATTCCGGGACAAAAGGGGAGACCCAGTACTTC